This TCR beta chain appears in the sequencing data of a study of monozygotic twins with inflammatory bowel disease. Reprocessing the 5' RACE reads, TCRdb reports a single entry for every CDR3 protein and omits DNA. The table lists some 150,000 distinct CDR3 sequences. The germline gives CDR1 DFQATT, CDR2 SNEGSKA (reference sequence). CDR3 length: 14 residues. The specimen was blood. This clonotype originated in a human donor with ulcerative colitis or Crohn's disease, or a healthy co-twin of an affected twin (not recorded which). The rearrangement joins TRBV20-1 to TRBJ2-5; no DNA is available, so the TRBD1 call from TCRdb remains unchecked. The chain's CDR3 is CSAREPGRAETQYF.